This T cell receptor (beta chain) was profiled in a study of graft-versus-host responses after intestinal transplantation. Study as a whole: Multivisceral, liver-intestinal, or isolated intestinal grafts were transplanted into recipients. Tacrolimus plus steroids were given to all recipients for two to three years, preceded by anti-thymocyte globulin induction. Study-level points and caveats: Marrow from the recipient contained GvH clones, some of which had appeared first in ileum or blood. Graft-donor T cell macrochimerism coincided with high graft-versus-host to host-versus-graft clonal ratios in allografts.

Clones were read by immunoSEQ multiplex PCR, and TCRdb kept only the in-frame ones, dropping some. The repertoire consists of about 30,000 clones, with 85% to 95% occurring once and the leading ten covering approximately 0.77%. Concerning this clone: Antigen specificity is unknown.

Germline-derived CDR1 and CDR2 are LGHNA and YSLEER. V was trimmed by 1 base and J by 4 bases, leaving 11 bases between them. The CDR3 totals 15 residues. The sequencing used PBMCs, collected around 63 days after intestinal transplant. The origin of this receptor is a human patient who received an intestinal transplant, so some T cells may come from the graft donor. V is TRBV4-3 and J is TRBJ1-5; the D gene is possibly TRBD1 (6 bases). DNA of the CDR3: TGCGCCAGCAGCCAAGCCAGGGGCGTTAATCAGCCCCAGCATTTT. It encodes CASSQARGVNQPQHF.